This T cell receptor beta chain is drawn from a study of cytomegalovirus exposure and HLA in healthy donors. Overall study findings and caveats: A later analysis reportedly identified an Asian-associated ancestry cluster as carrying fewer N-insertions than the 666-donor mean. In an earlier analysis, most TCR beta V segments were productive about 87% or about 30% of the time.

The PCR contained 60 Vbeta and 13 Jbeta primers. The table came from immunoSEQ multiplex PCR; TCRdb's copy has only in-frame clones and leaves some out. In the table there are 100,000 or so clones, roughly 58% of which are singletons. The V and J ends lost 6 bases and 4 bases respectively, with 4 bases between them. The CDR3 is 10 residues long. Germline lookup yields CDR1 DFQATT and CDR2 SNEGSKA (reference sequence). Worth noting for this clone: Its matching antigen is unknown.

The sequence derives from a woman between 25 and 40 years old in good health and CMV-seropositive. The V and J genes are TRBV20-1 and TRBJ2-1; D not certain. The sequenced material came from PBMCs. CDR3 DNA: TGCAGTGCAACATACAATGAGCAGTTCTTC. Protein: CSATYNEQFF.